Below, 7 T cell receptor beta chains from the same sample are listed, as sequenced in a study of shared clonotypes between healthy human individuals. TCRdb keeps only in-frame clones here, not all; method: immunoSEQ multiplex PCR. Of millions of clones detected, around 90% appear once; the ten largest clones hold around 0.14%. The sequenced sample consisted of naive CD4+ T cells sorted from blood. The subset was: CD45RA+ positively selected. Source of these receptors: a man aged 18 to 29 in good health.

CDR3 loop: CASSPQTGAEAFF. CDR3 DNA sequence: TGTGCCAGCTCACCACAGACAGGGGCTGAAGCTTTCTTT. The V gene is TRBV18, the J gene TRBJ1-1, with 8 nucleotides matching TRBD1. With V trimmed by 1 base and J by 6 bases, 1 base remained unmatched. The CDR3 has 13 residues. Germline assignment: CDR1 KGHSH and CDR2 LQKENI.

In DNA, the CDR3 is TGTGCCAGCACGGTTTCCAGAAATAACTATGGCTACACCTTC. Translation: CASTVSRNNYGYTF. The V gene is TRBV6-1, the J gene TRBJ1-2; D gene ambiguous. The CDR3 consists of 14 residues. Germline values: CDR1 MNHNS, CDR2 SASEGT. The V and J ends lost 7 bases and 1 base respectively, with 13 bases between them.

This chain connects TRBV11-2 to TRBJ2-7; perhaps D is TRBD1 or TRBD2 (5 bases each). Germline V gives CDR1 SGHAT, CDR2 FQNNGV. The CDR3 runs to 15 residues. The ends were cut back, 2 bases at V and 6 bases at J, with 17 bases in the middle. The CDR3 loop is CASSLTGTSASEQYF. DNA of the CDR3: TGTGCCAGCAGCTTAACCGGGACCTCCGCCTCCGAGCAGTACTTC.

The rearrangement joins TRBV18 to TRBJ2-7, with 11 bases fitting TRBD1. The CDR3 sequence is 16 residues long. J gave up 2 bases and V 4 bases, and 7 bases lay outside the gene matches. The germline V gene has CDR1 KGHSH and CDR2 LQKENI. DNA for the CDR3: TGTGCCAGCTCACAAACCGGGACAGGGGGACCCTACGAGCAGTACTTC. Translating gives CASSQTGTGGPYEQYF.

The V and J genes are TRBV19 and TRBJ2-3, with 7 bases that match TRBD2. Germline CDR1 and CDR2: LNHDA and SQIVND (reference sequence). With 3 bases clipped from V and 4 bases from J, the junction kept 13 bases outside the gene matches. The CDR3 runs to 17 residues. The CDR3 DNA reads as TGTGCCAGTAGTATTCTGGTAGCGGGTGGATCCGCAGATACGCAGTATTTT. As protein: CASSILVAGGSADTQYF.

About this clone: The same CDR3 is also encoded by other DNA sequences in this sample. V is TRBV11-3 and J is TRBJ2-2; 12 bases match TRBD2. Germline V gene sequence: CDR1 SGHNT, CDR2 YENEEA. With 5 bases clipped from V and 8 bases from J, the junction kept 3 bases outside the gene matches. This CDR3 spans 14 amino acids. The CDR3 loop reads CASSPGLAGGELFF. CDR3 nucleotides: TGTGCCAGCAGCCCCGGACTAGCGGGAGGGGAGCTGTTTTTT.

The chain joins TRBV15 to TRBJ2-2; TRBD2 matches 7 bases. The CDR3 runs to 17 residues. The trim removed 2 bases at V and 4 bases at J, leaving 10 bases unmatched. CDR1 is LNHNV and CDR2 is YYDKDF in the germline V gene (reference sequence). CDR3 nucleotide sequence: TGTGCCACCAGCAGATTTAGGGCGGGAGTCGGCACCGGGGAGCTGTTTTTT. Translating gives CATSRFRAGVGTGELFF.